The 17 T cell receptor beta chains below come from one sample, sequenced in a study of T cells after yellow fever vaccination. Each CDR3 protein is one row after TCRdb ran MiXCR on the 5' RACE reads. The sample lists around 300,000 distinct CDR3 sequences, about an eighth seen once, with 0.5% to 0.6% in the top ten. This material consisted of CD4+ T cells sorted from PBMCs, taken 45 days after the yellow fever booster vaccination. The receptors come from a man aged 30 to 45 who received the YFV17D yellow fever vaccine.

This clonotype was picked up a small number of times. The chain has TRBV10-3 and TRBJ2-5, with TRBD1 matching over 7 bases. The V segment lost 2 bases and the J segment 5 bases; nucleotides outside the gene matches: 5. There are 14 residues in the CDR3. The V gene's germline CDR1 is ENHRY and CDR2 SYGVKD. In DNA form, the CDR3 reads TGTGCCATCAGTGAGGACAGGGTCCGGGAGACCCAGTACTTC. Translation: CAISEDRVRETQYF.

This clonotype was recorded at least ten times. The V call is TRBV7-2, the J call TRBJ2-5, with D perhaps TRBD2 (6 bases). V was pared by 0 bases and J by 1 base, with 9 bases between. CDR1 SGHTA and CDR2 FQGNSA come from the germline V gene. The CDR3 contains 15 residues. CDR3 sequence reads: CASSLATSPQETQYF. The CDR3 DNA follows: TGTGCCAGCAGCTTAGCGACTAGTCCCCAAGAGACCCAGTACTTC.

The chain links TRBV5-1 to TRBJ2-1; D is unresolved. The V gene lost 0 bases and the J gene lost 5 bases, with 12 bases spanning the gap. Per germline, CDR1 SGHRS and CDR2 YFSETQ. This CDR3 comprises 15 residues. The CDR3 loop is CASSLEGWGHNEQFF. In DNA form, the CDR3 reads TGCGCCAGCAGCTTGGAAGGTTGGGGTCACAATGAGCAGTTCTTC.

There are a few counts of this clonotype. The V and J genes are TRBV7-2 and TRBJ1-2, with 9 bases aligning to TRBD1. This CDR3 region has 15 residues. With V trimmed by 5 bases and J by 4 bases, 8 bases remained unmatched. The germline V gene has CDR1 SGHTA and CDR2 FQGNSA. The CDR3 sequence: CASSRTGTGPYGYTF. Written as DNA, the CDR3 is TGTGCCAGCAGCCGTACAGGGACAGGGCCCTATGGCTACACCTTC.

This clonotype was seen a handful of times. The chain joins TRBV7-9 to TRBJ2-3; TRBD1 matches 9 bases. The J segment lost 0 bases and the V segment lost 4 bases, leaving 2 bases of the junction unmatched. CDR1 and CDR2 (germline): SEHNR, FQNEAQ (reference sequence). This CDR3 region has 15 residues. CDR3 in amino acids: CASSSGTGSTDTQYF. The CDR3 region has the DNA TGTGCCAGCAGCTCCGGGACAGGGAGCACAGATACGCAGTATTTT. Full variable domain (rest looked up from reference TRBV7-9 and TRBJ2-3): DTGVSQNPRHKITKRGQNVTFRCDPISEHNRLYWYRQTLGQGPEFLTYFQNEAQLEKSRLLSDRFSAERPKGSFSTLEIQRTEQGDSAMYLCASSSGTGSTDTQYFGPGTRLTVL.

CDR3 coding DNA: TGTGCCAGTAGCTCGGGGGCTAACTACGAGCAGTACTTC. This codes for CASSSGANYEQYF. V usage is TRBV19 and J usage is TRBJ2-7; D tentatively fits TRBD1 or TRBD2 (6 bases each). CDR3 length equals 13 residues. Germline loops: CDR1 LNHDA, CDR2 SQIVND (reference sequence). The V gene lost 6 bases and the J gene lost 3 bases, with 12 bases spanning the gap.

The gene calls are TRBV12-3 or TRBV12-4 and TRBJ2-7; D gene uncertain. V was pared by 3 bases and J by 6 bases, with 12 bases between. The CDR3 has 13 residues. CDR3 amino acids: CASSFFSSGEQYF. DNA of the CDR3: TGTGCCAGCAGTTTCTTTAGCTCGGGCGAGCAGTACTTC.

This clonotype was observed a handful of times. The J gene is TRBJ1-2, the V gene TRBV5-1, with D maybe TRBD1 (5 bases). V was clipped by 4 bases and J by 6 bases, with 10 bases between them. The CDR3 has 12 residues. The germline gives CDR1 SGHRS, CDR2 YFSETQ. The CDR3 protein is CASSLGQHGYTF. CDR3 nucleotide sequence: TGCGCCAGCAGCCTCGGACAACATGGCTACACCTTC.

This clonotype has only a few counts. The chain combines TRBV7-2 with TRBJ2-4; a weak D match, TRBD1 (6 bases). The CDR3 extends over 17 amino acids. Germline V CDR1 and CDR2: SGHTA, FQGNSA. Trimming left V 2 bases short and J 0 bases short, with 14 bases between. In DNA form, the CDR3 reads TGTGCCAGCAGCTTAAGCACCGGACAGCTAGCCAAAAACATTCAGTACTTC. The encoded protein is CASSLSTGQLAKNIQYF.

The table lists this clonotype with many counts. The V call is TRBV7-9, the J call TRBJ1-5; D uncertain. Germline V gene data show CDR1 as SEHNR and CDR2 as FQNEAQ (reference sequence). Between the trimmed V and J ends, which lost 2 bases and 7 bases, there was a span of 9 bases. This CDR3 is 13 amino acids long. The CDR3 nucleotides read TGTGCCAGCAGCTTACTGGGAGGACAGCCCCAGCATTTT. It codes for CASSLLGGQPQHF.

This clonotype was picked up many times. The V gene is TRBV2, the J gene TRBJ2-3; D not certain. This CDR3 has 11 amino acids. Trimming shortened V by 9 bases and J by 7 bases, and 11 bases separated the two germline ends. From germline, CDR1 is SNHLY and CDR2 FYNNEI. CDR3: CASQTENTQYF. CDR3 sequence (DNA): TGTGCCAGTCAGACGGAGAATACGCAGTATTTT.

The CDR3 DNA sequence: TGTGCCAGCAGTTTCTACAGAGATGCCTACGAGCAGTACTTC. This gives the protein CASSFYRDAYEQYF. The rearrangement links TRBV27 to TRBJ2-7; D is unclear. Trimming removed 3 bases at V and 2 bases at J, with 11 bases between. CDR3 length equals 14 residues. CDR1 is MNHEY, CDR2 SMNVEV, per germline (reference sequence).

This clonotype has only a few counts. V is TRBV6-5 and J is TRBJ1-6; possible D gene TRBD1, 6 bases. CDR1 and CDR2 (germline): MNHEY, SVGAGI. Trimming took 2 bases from V and 6 from J, leaving 11 bases between them. The length of the CDR3 is 15 residues. In DNA form, the CDR3 reads TGTGCCAGCAGTTACAGTCGGGGGGCTAATTCACCCCTCCACTTT. Translated: CASSYSRGANSPLHF.

This chain joins TRBV30 and TRBJ2-7, with 7 bases lining up with TRBD2. J was trimmed by 7 bases and V by 5 bases; bases with no gene match: 5. Germline V lookup: CDR1 GTSNPN, CDR2 SVGIG (reference sequence). This CDR3 spans 11 amino acids. This CDR3 is CAWDRGGEQYF. The CDR3 DNA follows: TGTGCCTGGGATAGGGGAGGGGAGCAGTACTTC.

This clonotype was picked up many times. This chain uses TRBV20-1 with TRBJ2-3; D uncertain. The V gene lost 5 bases and the J gene lost 0 bases, with 12 bases spanning the gap. This CDR3 has 14 residues. Looked up from germline, CDR1 is DFQATT and CDR2 is SNEGSKA (reference sequence). The CDR3 protein is CSAGPQRSTDTQYF. The DNA of the CDR3 is TGCAGTGCTGGGCCCCAGAGAAGCACAGATACGCAGTATTTT.

This clonotype was picked up a small number of times. The chain joins TRBV7-2 to TRBJ2-7; D possibly corresponds to TRBD1 (6 bases). CDR3 length: 14 residues. The ends were cut back, 6 bases at V and 1 base at J, with 13 bases in the middle. The germline V gene has CDR1 SGHTA and CDR2 FQGNSA. The CDR3 sequence is CASSRQVSSYEQYF. The CDR3 DNA is TGTGCCAGCAGTCGACAGGTTTCTTCCTACGAGCAGTACTTC.

This clonotype has only a few counts. The rearrangement joins TRBV7-2 to TRBJ2-7; 9 bases align to TRBD2. Germline lookup yields CDR1 SGHTA and CDR2 FQGNSA. This CDR3 has 15 amino acids. V was clipped by 5 bases and J by 3 bases; unmatched bases: 8. CDR3 loop: CASSPLAGVFYEQYF. CDR3 nucleotides: TGTGCCAGCAGCCCATTAGCGGGAGTGTTCTACGAGCAGTACTTC.